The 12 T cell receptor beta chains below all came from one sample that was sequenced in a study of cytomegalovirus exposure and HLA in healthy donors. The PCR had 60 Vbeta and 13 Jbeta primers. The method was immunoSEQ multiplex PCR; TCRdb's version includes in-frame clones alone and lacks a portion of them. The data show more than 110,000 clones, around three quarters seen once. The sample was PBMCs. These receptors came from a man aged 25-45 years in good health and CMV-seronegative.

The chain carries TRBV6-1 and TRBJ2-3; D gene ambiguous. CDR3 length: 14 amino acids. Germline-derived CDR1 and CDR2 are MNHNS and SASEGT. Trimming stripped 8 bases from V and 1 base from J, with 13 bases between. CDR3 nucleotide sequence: TGTGCCAGCCTCAACATCTTTGGCACAGATACGCAGTATTTT. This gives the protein CASLNIFGTDTQYF.

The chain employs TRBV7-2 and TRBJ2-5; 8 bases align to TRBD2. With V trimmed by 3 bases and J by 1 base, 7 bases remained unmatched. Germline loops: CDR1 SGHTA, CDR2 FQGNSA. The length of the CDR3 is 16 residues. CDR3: CASSLSSGVFQETQYF. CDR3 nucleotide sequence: TGTGCCAGCAGCTTGAGTAGCGGGGTCTTCCAAGAGACCCAGTACTTC.

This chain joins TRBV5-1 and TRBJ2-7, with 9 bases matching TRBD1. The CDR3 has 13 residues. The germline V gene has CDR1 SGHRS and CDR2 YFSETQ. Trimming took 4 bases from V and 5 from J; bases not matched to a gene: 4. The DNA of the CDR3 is TGCGCCAGCAGCATGGGACAGGGAGACGAGCAGTACTTC. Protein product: CASSMGQGDEQYF.

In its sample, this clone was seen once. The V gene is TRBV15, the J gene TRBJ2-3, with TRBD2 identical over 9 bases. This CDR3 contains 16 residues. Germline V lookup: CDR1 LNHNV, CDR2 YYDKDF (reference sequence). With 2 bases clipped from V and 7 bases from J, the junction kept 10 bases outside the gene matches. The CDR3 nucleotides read TGTGCCACCAGCAGACGGACTAGCGCGAGCGGGTATACGCAGTATTTT. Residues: CATSRRTSASGYTQYF. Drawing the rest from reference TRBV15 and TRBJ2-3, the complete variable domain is DAMVIQNPRYQVTQFGKPVTLSCSQTLNHNVMYWYQQKSSQAPKLLFHYYDKDFNNEADTPDNFQSRRPNTSFCFLDIRSPGLGDTAMYLCATSRRTSASGYTQYFGPGTRLTVL.

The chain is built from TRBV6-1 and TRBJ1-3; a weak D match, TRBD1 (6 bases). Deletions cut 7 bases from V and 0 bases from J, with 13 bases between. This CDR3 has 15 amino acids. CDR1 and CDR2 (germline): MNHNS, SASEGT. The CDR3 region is CASNLDSRSGNTIYF. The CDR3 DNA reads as TGTGCCAGCAACCTGGACAGCCGCTCTGGAAACACCATATATTTT.

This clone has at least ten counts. CDR3 protein: CASSRGQGHEKLFF. CDR3 DNA: TGTGCCAGCAGCCGGGGACAGGGTCACGAAAAACTGTTTTTT. The rearrangement links TRBV7-8 to TRBJ1-4, with TRBD1 identical over 9 bases. Germline V gene lookup returns CDR1 SGHVS and CDR2 FQNEAQ. V gave up 5 bases and J gave up 8 bases; unmatched junction bases: 6. The CDR3 is 14 residues long. Full variable domain (remainder filled in from reference TRBV7-8 and TRBJ1-4): GAGVSQSPRYKVAKRGQDVALRCDPISGHVSLFWYQQALGQGPEFLTYFQNEAQLDKSGLPSDRFFAERPEGSVSTLKIQRTQQEDSAVYLCASSRGQGHEKLFFGSGTQLSVL.

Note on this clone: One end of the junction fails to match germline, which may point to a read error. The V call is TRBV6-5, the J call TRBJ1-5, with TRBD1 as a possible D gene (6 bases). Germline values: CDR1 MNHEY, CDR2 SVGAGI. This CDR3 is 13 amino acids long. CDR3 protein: CASSRTVNQPQNF. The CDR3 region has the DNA TGTGCCAGCAGCCGGACAGTCAATCAGCCCCAGAATTTT.

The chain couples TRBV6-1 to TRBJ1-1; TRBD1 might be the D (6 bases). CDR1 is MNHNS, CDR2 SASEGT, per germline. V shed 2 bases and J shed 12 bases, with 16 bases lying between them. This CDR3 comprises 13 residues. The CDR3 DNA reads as TGTGCCAGCAGTGAATTGGTGACAACAGGGTCTTTCTTT. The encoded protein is CASSELVTTGSFF.

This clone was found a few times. The DNA for the CDR3 is TGTGCCAGCAGCACGGGACTAGCAGTTTCCGACGAGCAGTACTTC. Encoded protein: CASSTGLAVSDEQYF. The gene calls are TRBV7-7 and TRBJ2-7, with TRBD2 identical over 9 bases. Germline V lookup: CDR1 SSHAT, CDR2 FNYEAQ (reference sequence). The V and J ends lost 5 bases and 5 bases, in that order; junction bases with no gene match: 10. The CDR3 consists of 15 residues.

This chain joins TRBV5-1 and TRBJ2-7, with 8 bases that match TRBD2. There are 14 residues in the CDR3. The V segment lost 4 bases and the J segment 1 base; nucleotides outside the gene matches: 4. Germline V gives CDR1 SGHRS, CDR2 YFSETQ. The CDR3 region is CASSPGGVSYEQYF. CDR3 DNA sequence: TGCGCCAGCAGCCCGGGAGGGGTATCCTACGAGCAGTACTTC.

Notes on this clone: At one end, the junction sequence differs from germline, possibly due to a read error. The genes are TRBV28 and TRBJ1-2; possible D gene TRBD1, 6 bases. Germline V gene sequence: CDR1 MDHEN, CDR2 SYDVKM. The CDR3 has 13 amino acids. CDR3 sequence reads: CASSPVGRGRPSF. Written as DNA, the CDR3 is TGTGCCAGCAGTCCCGTGGGGAGGGGGAGACCGTCATTC.

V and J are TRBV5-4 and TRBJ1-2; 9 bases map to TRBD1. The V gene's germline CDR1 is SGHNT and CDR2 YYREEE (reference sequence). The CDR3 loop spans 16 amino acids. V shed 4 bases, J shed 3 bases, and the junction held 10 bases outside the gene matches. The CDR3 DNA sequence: TGTGCCAGCAGCGTTCCACAGGGGGCGTTTGACTATGGCTACACCTTC. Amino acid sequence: CASSVPQGAFDYGYTF.